The 8 T cell receptor beta chains presented below share a single source sample, sequenced in a study of T cells in Graves' hyperthyroidism and ophthalmopathy. TCR beta CDR3 sequences were amplified from RNA transcripts. The TCR CDR3 was amplified in a first-round RT-PCR using the HTBI primer set. MiXCR, run by TCRdb on the multiplex PCR reads, gives a single entry per CDR3 protein. Of about 520,000 distinct CDR3 sequences detected, around a quarter appear once; the ten largest clones hold about 11%. Sequenced input: blood. The source is a woman in her twenties or thirties with Graves' ophthalmopathy.

The sample holds many counts of this clonotype. The chain is built from TRBV3-1 and TRBJ2-5; D is possibly TRBD2 (5 bases). With 0 bases removed from V and 5 bases from J, the gap between germline ends came to 16 bases. Germline V gene sequence: CDR1 LGHDT, CDR2 YNNKEL (reference sequence). This CDR3 comprises 16 residues. The CDR3, as DNA: TGTGCCAGCAGCCAAGAGAGCGGTAGACCTGGGGAGACCCAGTACTTC. It codes for CASSQESGRPGETQYF.

The chain combines TRBV7-2 with TRBJ1-5; D gene uncertain. CDR1 and CDR2 from the germline V gene are SGHTA and FQGNSA. V dropped 5 bases and J dropped 15 bases, with 20 bases sitting between them. This CDR3 comprises 13 residues. CDR3 DNA: TGTGCCAGCAGCCCAGGCGCGCCTATGGACGGGCATTTT. This codes for CASSPGAPMDGHF.

V and J are TRBV20-1 and TRBJ2-7, with D possibly being TRBD1 or TRBD2 (6 bases each). From germline, CDR1 is DFQATT and CDR2 SNEGSKA (reference sequence). This CDR3 spans 13 amino acids. V was pared by 6 bases and J by 1 base, with 13 bases between. CDR3 DNA sequence: TGCAGTGCAGTGGGGGGCTTATCCTACGAGCAGTACGTC. As protein: CSAVGGLSYEQYV.

The chain has TRBV6-1 and TRBJ2-7, with TRBD1 identical over 8 bases. CDR1 and CDR2 from the germline V gene are MNHNS and SASEGT. The length of the CDR3 is 13 residues. V lost 6 bases and J lost 5; bases outside the gene matches: 6. The CDR3 spells CASSDRGPNEQYF. CDR3 sequence (DNA): TGTGCCAGCAGCGACAGGGGACCCAACGAGCAGTACTTC.

This clonotype was recorded at least ten times. The rearrangement joins TRBV4-3 to TRBJ2-7, with 9 nucleotides matching TRBD1. The germline CDR1 and CDR2 sequences are LGHNA and YSLEER. The CDR3 sequence is 15 residues long. Trimming at V came to 0 bases and at J to 4 bases, leaving 4 bases not matched to a gene. The CDR3 bases are TGCGCCAGCAGCCAAGATACCGGACAGGGGTACGAGCAGTACTTC. Its protein product is CASSQDTGQGYEQYF.

There are many counts of this clonotype. The V call is TRBV18, the J call TRBJ1-2; 7 bases are a match to TRBD1. The V segment lost 8 bases and the J segment 3 bases; nucleotides outside the gene matches: 6. The CDR3 loop spans 13 amino acids. Germline V CDR1 and CDR2: KGHSH, LQKENI. CDR3 sequence reads: CASDYGQDYGYTF. The CDR3, as DNA: TGTGCCAGCGATTACGGACAGGACTATGGCTACACCTTC. Looking up the rest from reference TRBV18 and TRBJ1-2 gives the full variable domain: NAGVMQNPRHLVRRRGQEARLRCSPMKGHSHVYWYRQLPEEGLKFMVYLQKENIIDESGMPKERFSAEFPKEGPSILRIQQVVRGDSAAYFCASDYGQDYGYTFGSGTRLTVV.

This clonotype has ten or more counts. The chain combines TRBV6-5 with TRBJ1-2, with D hard to call. Germline V gene lookup returns CDR1 MNHEY and CDR2 SVGAGI. Trimming left V 0 bases short and J 0 bases short, with 8 bases between. CDR3 size: 15 residues. The CDR3 region has the DNA TGTGCCAGCAGTTACTCTGAGTTATCTAACTATGGCTACACCTTC. It specifies CASSYSELSNYGYTF.

The chain has TRBV7-2 and TRBJ2-5, with unresolved D. The CDR3 totals 14 residues. The V end lost 3 bases, the J end lost 2 bases, and 10 bases lay between the germline ends. Germline lookup yields CDR1 SGHTA and CDR2 FQGNSA. CDR3 DNA: TGTGCCAGCAGCTTCGCGGCAGCTCAAGAGACCCAGTACTTC. Its protein product is CASSFAAAQETQYF.